This T cell receptor (beta chain) was recorded in a study of Ad26.COV2.S vaccination and SARS-CoV-2 variants. Across the whole study: The authors gave Ad26.COV2.S intramuscularly, either once or twice 56 days apart. Study conclusions and caveats: Breadth measured for non-spike TCRs was similar across vaccine and placebo recipients. Assessments of TCR breadth and depth may have underestimated the total T cell responses.

Noted treatment: about 20 received Ad26.COV2.S at low or high dose, single or two shots; roughly five received placebo; per-sample allocation not given. Day 63 after the first vaccine or placebo injection was the time point for sampling. Vaccination employed an Ad26 vector expressing the Wuhan-strain SARS-CoV-2 spike. The CDR3 contains 14 residues. V shed 7 bases and J 4 bases; nucleotides not matched to a gene: 2. The V gene's germline CDR1 is MDHEN and CDR2 SYDVKM. For this clone: Its specificity is unknown.

The assay was immunoSEQ multiplex PCR, and TCRdb's table has in-frame clones only and misses some. The sample lists 410,000 or so clones, over 75% occurring once. Source: peripheral blood, taken in a trial of Ad26.COV2.S vaccine versus placebo. The source of this sequence is a person between 18 and 60 years old who received the Ad26.COV2.S COVID-19 vaccine or a placebo. This chain links TRBV28 with TRBJ1-6; 9 bases match TRBD1. This chain's CDR3 is CASMTGGYNSPLHF. The CDR3 nucleotides are TGTGCCAGCATGACAGGGGGGTATAATTCACCCCTCCACTTT.